This T cell receptor beta chain was recorded in a study of Graves' ophthalmopathy and Graves' hyperthyroidism. Germline CDR1 and CDR2: SGHRS and YFSETQ. J gave up 7 bases and V 4 bases, and 9 bases lay outside the gene matches. The CDR3 length is 14 residues. Researchers took RNA transcripts and amplified TCR beta CDR3 regions from them. RT-PCR in the first round used HTBI primers; a second-round multiplex PCR followed. TCRdb redid the calling of the multiplex PCR reads with MiXCR, one entry per CDR3 protein. The table shows approximately 410,000 distinct CDR3 sequences, with 15% to 19% occurring only once.

Input material: peripheral blood. This TCR came from a young woman with stable Graves' hyperthyroidism. The chain has TRBV5-1 and TRBJ1-2; 8 positions agree with TRBD1. CDR3 amino acids: CASSLKPGTGGYTF. In DNA form, the CDR3 reads TGCGCCAGCAGCCTTAAACCCGGGACAGGTGGCTACACCTTC. Together with reference TRBV5-1 and TRBJ1-2, the CDR3 gives the full variable domain: KAGVTQTPRYLIKTRGQQVTLSCSPISGHRSVSWYQQTPGQGLQFLFEYFSETQRNKGNFPGRFSGRQFSNSRSEMNVSTLELGDSALYLCASSLKPGTGGYTFGSGTRLTVV.